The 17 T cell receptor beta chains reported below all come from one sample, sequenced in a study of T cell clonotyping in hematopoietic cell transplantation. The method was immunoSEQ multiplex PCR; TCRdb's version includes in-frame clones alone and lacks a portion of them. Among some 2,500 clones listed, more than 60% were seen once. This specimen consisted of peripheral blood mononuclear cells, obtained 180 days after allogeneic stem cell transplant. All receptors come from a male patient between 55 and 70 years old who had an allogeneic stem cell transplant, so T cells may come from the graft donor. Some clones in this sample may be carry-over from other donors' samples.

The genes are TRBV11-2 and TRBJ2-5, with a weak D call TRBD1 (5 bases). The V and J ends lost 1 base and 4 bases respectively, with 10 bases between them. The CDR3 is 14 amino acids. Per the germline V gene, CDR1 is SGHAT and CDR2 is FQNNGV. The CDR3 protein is CASSLGDQGETQYF. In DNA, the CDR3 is TGTGCCAGCAGCTTAGGAGATCAGGGAGAGACCCAGTACTTC.

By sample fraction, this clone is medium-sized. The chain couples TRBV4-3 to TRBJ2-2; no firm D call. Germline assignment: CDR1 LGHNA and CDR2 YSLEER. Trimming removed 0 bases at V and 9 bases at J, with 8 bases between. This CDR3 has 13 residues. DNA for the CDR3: TGCGCCAGCAGCCAAGATGGATTCCGGGAGCTGTTTTTT. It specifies CASSQDGFRELFF.

In nucleotides, the CDR3 is TGTGCCTGGAGACAGGGGGCGGACGAGCAGTACTTC. It codes for CAWRQGADEQYF. This sequence joins TRBV30 and TRBJ2-7; 9 bases are shared with TRBD1. Looked up from germline, CDR1 is GTSNPN and CDR2 is SVGIG (reference sequence). The CDR3 has 12 residues. Germline trimming cut 3 bases from V and 5 bases from J; bases unmatched to any gene: 2.

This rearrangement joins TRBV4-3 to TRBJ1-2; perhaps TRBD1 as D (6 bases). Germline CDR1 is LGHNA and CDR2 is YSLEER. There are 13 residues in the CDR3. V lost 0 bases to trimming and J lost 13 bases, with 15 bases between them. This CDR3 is CASSQDQGRGFTF. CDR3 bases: TGCGCCAGCAGCCAAGATCAGGGCAGGGGTTTCACCTTC.

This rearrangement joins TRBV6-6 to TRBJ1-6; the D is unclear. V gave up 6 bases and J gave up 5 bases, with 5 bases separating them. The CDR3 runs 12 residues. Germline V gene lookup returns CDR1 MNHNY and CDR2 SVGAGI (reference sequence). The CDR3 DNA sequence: TGTGCCAGCAGCCGCGATAATTCACCCCTCCACTTT. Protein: CASSRDNSPLHF.

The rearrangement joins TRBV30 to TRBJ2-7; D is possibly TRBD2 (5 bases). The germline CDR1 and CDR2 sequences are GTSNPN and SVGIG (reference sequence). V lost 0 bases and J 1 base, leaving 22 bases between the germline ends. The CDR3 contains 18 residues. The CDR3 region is CAWSVPPRGSGQSYEQYF. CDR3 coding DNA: TGTGCCTGGAGTGTACCCCCCCGGGGAAGCGGCCAATCCTACGAGCAGTACTTC.

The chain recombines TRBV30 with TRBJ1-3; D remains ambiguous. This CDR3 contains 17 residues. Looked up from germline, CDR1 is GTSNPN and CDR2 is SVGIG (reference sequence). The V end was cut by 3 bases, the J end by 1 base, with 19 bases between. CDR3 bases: TGTGCCTGGAGCCGAAATCCGGACGTATTTTCTGGAAACACCATATATTTT. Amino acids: CAWSRNPDVFSGNTIYF.

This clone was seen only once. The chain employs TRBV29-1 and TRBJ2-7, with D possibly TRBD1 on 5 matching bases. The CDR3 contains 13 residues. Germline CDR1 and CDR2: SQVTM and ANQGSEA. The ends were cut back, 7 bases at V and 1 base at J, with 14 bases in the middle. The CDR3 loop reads CSGVGHGSYEQYF. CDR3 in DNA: TGCAGCGGAGTCGGACACGGATCCTACGAGCAGTACTTC.

CDR3 nucleotide sequence: TGTGCCATGGTTGGGGAAACAGAGGATGGCTACACCTTC. Translated, it gives CAMVGETEDGYTF. V gene TRBV10-3 combines with J gene TRBJ1-2; D uncertain. CDR1 and CDR2 from the germline V gene are ENHRY and SYGVKD. V was clipped by 9 bases and J by 6 bases, with 17 bases between them. The CDR3 is made up of 13 amino acids.

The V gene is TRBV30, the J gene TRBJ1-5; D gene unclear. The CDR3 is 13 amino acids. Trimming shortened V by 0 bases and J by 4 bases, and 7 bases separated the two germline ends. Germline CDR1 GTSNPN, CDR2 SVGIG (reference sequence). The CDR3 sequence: CAWSVDTNQPQHF. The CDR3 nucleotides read TGTGCCTGGAGTGTAGACACTAATCAGCCCCAGCATTTT.

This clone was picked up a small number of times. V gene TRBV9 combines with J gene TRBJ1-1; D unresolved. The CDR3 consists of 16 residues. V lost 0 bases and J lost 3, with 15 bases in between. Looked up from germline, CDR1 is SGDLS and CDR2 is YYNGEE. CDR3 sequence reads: CASSVAREGGDTEAFF. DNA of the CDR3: TGTGCCAGCAGCGTAGCTCGTGAGGGCGGGGACACTGAAGCTTTCTTT.

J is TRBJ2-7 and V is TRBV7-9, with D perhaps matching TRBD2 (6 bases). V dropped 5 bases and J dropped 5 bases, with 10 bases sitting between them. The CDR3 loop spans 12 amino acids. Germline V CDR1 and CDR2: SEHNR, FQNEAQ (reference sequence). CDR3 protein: CASSGGRNEQYF. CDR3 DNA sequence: TGTGCCAGCAGCGGAGGGAGAAACGAGCAGTACTTC.

The CDR3 nucleotides are TGCAGCGGGAACCGACAGAACAATGAGCAGTTCTTC. This gives the protein CSGNRQNNEQFF. The rearrangement uses TRBV29-1 and TRBJ2-1; perhaps TRBD1 as D (5 bases). Germline assignment: CDR1 SQVTM and CDR2 ANQGSEA. With 7 bases removed from V and 5 bases from J, the gap between germline ends came to 12 bases. The CDR3 spans 12 residues.

The CDR3 loop reads CAWSIQGRGKAFF. DNA for the CDR3: TGTGCCTGGAGTATTCAGGGACGCGGGAAAGCTTTCTTT. V gene TRBV30 combines with J gene TRBJ1-1, with a tentative D call TRBD1 (5 bases). Trimming stripped 2 bases from V and 9 bases from J, with 16 bases between. Germline V lookup: CDR1 GTSNPN, CDR2 SVGIG (reference sequence). The CDR3 runs 13 residues.

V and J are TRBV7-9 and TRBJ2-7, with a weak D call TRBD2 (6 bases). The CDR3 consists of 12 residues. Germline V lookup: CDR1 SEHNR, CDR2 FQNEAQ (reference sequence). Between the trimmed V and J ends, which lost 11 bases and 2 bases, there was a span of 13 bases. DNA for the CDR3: TGTGCCGGGGAGGATTCAACCTACGAGCAGTACTTC. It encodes CAGEDSTYEQYF.

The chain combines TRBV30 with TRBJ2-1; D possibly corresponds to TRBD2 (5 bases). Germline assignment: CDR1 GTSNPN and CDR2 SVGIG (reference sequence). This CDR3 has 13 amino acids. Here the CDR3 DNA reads TGTGCGTGCGCCCGGGGCTCCTACAATGAGCAGTTCTTC. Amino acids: CACARGSYNEQFF.

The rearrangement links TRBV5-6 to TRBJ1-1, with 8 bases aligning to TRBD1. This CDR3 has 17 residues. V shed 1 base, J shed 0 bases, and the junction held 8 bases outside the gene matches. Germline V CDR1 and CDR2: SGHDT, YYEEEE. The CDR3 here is CASSLQGAGVMNTEAFF. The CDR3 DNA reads TGTGCCAGCAGCTTGCAGGGGGCGGGAGTTATGAACACTGAAGCTTTCTTT.